This T cell receptor beta chain was identified during a study of shared T cell receptors in the human thymus. Sequencing was performed with immunoSEQ multiplex PCR; in TCRdb, only in-frame clones are kept and a portion is missing. The profile shows about 660,000 clones, 88% of them singletons. This CDR3 has 16 residues. The sample was also reused in another study, on human thymus T cells. This second study says: The source of the thymus tissue was resections taken during corrective heart surgery.

Sequencing was done on a sample of thymocytes. The chain joins TRBV12-1 to TRBJ2-2; the table assigns TRBD2, which was not confirmed against the DNA. TRBV12-1 is given as a pseudogene. This receptor was identified in a boy under two years old with a congenital heart defect. DNA of the CDR3: TGTGCCAGCAGGACTAGACTAGCGGCAATCTCCGGGGAGCTGTTTTTT. Amino acid sequence: CASRTRLAAISGELFF.